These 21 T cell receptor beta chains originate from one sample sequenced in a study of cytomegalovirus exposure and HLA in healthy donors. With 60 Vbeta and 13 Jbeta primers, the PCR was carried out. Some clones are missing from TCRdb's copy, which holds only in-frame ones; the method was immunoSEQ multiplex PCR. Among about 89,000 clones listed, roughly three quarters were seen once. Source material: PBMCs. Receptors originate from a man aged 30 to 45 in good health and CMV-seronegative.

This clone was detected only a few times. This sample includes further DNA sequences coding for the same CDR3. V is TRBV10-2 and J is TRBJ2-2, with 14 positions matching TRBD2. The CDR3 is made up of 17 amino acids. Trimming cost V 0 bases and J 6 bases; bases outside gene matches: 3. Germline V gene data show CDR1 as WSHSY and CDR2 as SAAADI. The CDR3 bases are TGCGCCAGCAGTGAGTCGGGACTAGCGGGAGTGGCCGGGGAGCTGTTTTTT. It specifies CASSESGLAGVAGELFF.

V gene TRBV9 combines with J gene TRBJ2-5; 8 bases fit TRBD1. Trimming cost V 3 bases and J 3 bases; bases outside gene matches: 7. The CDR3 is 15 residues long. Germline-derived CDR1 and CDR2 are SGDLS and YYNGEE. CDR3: CASSARTGKEETQYF. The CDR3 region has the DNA TGTGCCAGCAGCGCCCGGACAGGGAAGGAAGAGACCCAGTACTTC.

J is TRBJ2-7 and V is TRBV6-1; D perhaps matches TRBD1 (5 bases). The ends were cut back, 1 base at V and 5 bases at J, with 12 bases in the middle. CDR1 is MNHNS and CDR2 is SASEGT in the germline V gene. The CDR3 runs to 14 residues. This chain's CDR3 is CASSEGNLQDEQYF. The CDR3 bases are TGTGCCAGCAGTGAAGGAAACCTACAGGACGAGCAGTACTTC.

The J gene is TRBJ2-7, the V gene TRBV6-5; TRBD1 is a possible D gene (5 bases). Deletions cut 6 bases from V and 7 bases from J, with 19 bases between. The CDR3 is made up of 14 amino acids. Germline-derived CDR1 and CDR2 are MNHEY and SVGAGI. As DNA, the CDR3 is TGTGCCAGCAGCATCTCCAGGGTAAGGGGTGAGCAGTACTTC. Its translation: CASSISRVRGEQYF.

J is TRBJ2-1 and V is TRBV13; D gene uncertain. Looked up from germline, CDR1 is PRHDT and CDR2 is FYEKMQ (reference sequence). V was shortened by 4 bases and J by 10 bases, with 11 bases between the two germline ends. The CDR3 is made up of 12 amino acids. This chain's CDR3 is CASSSYAKEQFF. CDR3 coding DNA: TGTGCCAGCAGCTCATATGCTAAAGAGCAGTTCTTC.

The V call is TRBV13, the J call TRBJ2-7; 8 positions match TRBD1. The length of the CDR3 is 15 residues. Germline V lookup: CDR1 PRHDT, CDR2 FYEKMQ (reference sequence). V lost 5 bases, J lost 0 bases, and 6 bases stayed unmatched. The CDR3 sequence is CASSLRGRVSYEQYF. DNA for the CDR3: TGTGCCAGCAGCCTCAGGGGGCGAGTCTCCTACGAGCAGTACTTC.

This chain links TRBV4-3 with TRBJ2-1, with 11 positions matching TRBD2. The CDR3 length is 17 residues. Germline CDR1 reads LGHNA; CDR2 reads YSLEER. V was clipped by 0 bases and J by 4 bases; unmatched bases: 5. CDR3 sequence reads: CASSQDIGTSGYNEQFF. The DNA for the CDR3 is TGCGCCAGCAGCCAAGATATCGGGACTAGCGGATACAATGAGCAGTTCTTC.

CDR3 protein: CASSYPLGGPYEQYF. The DNA for the CDR3 is TGTGCCAGCAGCTACCCCCTCGGGGGACCCTACGAGCAGTACTTC. The chain recombines TRBV7-9 with TRBJ2-7, with D possibly TRBD2 on 6 matching bases. The CDR3 is 15 amino acids. Trimming pared 4 bases from V and 2 bases from J, leaving 15 bases between. Germline V lookup: CDR1 SEHNR, CDR2 FQNEAQ (reference sequence).

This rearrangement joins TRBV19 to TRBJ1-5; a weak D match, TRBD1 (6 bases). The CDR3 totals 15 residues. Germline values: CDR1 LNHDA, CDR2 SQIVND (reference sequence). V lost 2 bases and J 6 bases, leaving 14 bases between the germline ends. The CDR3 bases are TGTGCCAGTAGTATACCACAGGGTTTCTCTCAGCCCCAGCATTTT. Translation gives CASSIPQGFSQPQHF. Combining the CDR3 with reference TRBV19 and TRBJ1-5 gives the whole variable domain DGGITQSPKYLFRKEGQNVTLSCEQNLNHDAMYWYRQDPGQGLRLIYYSQIVNDFQKGDIAEGYSVSREKKESFPLTVTSAQKNPTAFYLCASSIPQGFSQPQHFGDGTRLSIL.

The CDR3 is CASSPRTTGDSPLHF. In DNA form, the CDR3 reads TGTGCCAGCAGCCCTAGAACGACAGGGGATTCACCCCTCCACTTT. The V and J genes are TRBV5-5 and TRBJ1-6; the match to TRBD1 covers 8 bases. Germline CDR1 and CDR2: SGHKS and YYEKEE (reference sequence). CDR3 size: 15 residues. After removal of 4 bases from V and 8 bases from J, the junction contained 8 bases not matched to a gene.

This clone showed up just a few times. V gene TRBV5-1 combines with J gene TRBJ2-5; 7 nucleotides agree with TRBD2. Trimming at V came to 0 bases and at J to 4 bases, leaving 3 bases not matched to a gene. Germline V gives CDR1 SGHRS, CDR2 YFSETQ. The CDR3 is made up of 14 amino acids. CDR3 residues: CASSLATGGETQYF. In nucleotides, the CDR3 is TGCGCCAGCAGCTTGGCTACGGGGGGAGAGACCCAGTACTTC. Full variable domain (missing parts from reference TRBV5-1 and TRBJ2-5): KAGVTQTPRYLIKTRGQQVTLSCSPISGHRSVSWYQQTPGQGLQFLFEYFSETQRNKGNFPGRFSGRQFSNSRSEMNVSTLELGDSALYLCASSLATGGETQYFGPGTRLLVL.

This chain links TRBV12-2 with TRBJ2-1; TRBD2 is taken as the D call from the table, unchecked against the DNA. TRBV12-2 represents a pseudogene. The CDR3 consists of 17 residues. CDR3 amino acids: CASRFPSEGLAGVGQFF. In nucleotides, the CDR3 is TGTGCAAGTCGCTTTCCTAGCGAGGGACTAGCGGGGGTGGGGCAGTTCTTC.

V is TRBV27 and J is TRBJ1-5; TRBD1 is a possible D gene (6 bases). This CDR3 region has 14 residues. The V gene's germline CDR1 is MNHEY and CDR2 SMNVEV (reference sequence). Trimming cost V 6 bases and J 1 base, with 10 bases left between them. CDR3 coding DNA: TGTGCCAGCAGAAAGGGACAAAGCAATCAGCCCCAGCATTTT. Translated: CASRKGQSNQPQHF.

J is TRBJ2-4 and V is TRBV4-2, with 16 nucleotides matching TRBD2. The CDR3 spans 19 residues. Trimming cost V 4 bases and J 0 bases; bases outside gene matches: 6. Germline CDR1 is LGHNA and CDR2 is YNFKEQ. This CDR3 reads CASSLEGLAGGVAKNIQYF. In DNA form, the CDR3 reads TGTGCCAGCAGCCTGGAGGGACTAGCGGGAGGGGTAGCCAAAAACATTCAGTACTTC.

CDR3 protein: CASSTGQITGELFF. The CDR3 DNA is TGTGCCAGCAGTACAGGACAGATAACCGGGGAGCTGTTTTTT. The chain carries TRBV6-5 and TRBJ2-2; D may be TRBD1 (6 bases). Germline V lookup: CDR1 MNHEY, CDR2 SVGAGI. This CDR3 contains 14 residues. Trimming pared 5 bases from V and 5 bases from J, leaving 12 bases between.

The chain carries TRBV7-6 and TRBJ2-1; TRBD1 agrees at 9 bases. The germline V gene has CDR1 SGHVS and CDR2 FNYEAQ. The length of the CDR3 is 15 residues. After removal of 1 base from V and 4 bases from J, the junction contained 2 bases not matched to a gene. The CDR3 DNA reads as TGTGCCAGCAGCTTAGAGGGACAGGGATACAATGAGCAGTTCTTC. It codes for CASSLEGQGYNEQFF.

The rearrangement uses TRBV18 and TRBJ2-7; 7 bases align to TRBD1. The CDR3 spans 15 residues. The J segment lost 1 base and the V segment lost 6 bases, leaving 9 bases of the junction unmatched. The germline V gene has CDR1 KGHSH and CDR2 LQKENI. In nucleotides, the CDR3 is TGTGCCAGCTCGAGAGGGGGCGATAGTTCCTACGAGCAGTACTTC. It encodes CASSRGGDSSYEQYF.

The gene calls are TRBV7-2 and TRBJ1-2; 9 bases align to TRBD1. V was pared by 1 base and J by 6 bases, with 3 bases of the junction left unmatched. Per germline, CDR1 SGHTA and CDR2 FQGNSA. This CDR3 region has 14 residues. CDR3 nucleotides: TGTGCCAGCAGCTTAGACAGGGGGCGTCATGGCTACACCTTC. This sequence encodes CASSLDRGRHGYTF.

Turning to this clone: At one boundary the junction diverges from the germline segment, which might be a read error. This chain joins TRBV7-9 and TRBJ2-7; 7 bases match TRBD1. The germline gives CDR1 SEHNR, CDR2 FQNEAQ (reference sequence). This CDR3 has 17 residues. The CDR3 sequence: CSSSLGSARDRPYEQYF. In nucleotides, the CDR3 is TGTTCCAGCAGCTTAGGAAGCGCTAGGGACAGACCCTACGAGCAGTACTTC.

The CDR3 sequence is CASSKWGGTEAFF. The CDR3 DNA is TGTGCCAGCAGCAAATGGGGCGGCACTGAAGCTTTCTTT. The chain recombines TRBV11-3 with TRBJ1-1, with D maybe TRBD1 (5 bases). The CDR3 is 13 amino acids. Germline V gives CDR1 SGHNT, CDR2 YENEEA. Trimming cost V 5 bases and J 4 bases, with 11 bases left between them.

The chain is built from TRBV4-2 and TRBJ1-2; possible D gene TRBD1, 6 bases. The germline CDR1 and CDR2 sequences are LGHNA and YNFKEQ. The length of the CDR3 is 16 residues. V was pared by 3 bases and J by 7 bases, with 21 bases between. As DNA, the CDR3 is TGTGCCAGCAGCCACAGGGGAATCGGGTCTGGGGGTGGCTACACCTTC. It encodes CASSHRGIGSGGGYTF.